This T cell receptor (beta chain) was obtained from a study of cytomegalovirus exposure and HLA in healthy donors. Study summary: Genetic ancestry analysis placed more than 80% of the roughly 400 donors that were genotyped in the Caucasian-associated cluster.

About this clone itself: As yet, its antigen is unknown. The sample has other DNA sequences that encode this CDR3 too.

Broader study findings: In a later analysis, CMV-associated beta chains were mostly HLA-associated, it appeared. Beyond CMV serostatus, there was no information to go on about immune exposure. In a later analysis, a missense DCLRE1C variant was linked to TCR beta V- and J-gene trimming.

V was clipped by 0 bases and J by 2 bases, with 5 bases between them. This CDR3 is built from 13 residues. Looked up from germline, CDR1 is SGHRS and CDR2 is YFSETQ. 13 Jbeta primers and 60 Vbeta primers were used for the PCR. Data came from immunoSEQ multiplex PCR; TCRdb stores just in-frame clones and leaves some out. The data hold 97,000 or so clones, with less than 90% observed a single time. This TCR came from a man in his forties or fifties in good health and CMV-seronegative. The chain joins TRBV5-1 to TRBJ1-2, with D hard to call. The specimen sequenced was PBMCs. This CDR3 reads CASSLGQNYGYTF. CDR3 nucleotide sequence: TGCGCCAGCAGCTTGGGTCAGAACTATGGCTACACCTTC.